This T cell receptor (beta chain) was captured by sequencing in a study of cytomegalovirus exposure and HLA in healthy donors. The overall study: In a later analysis, the 120 or so validation repertoires were reported to have used the same platform as the 550 to 850 first-cohort repertoires. Broader study findings: Rarity characterized most TCR sequences, yet some public TCRs appeared in many donors. Investigators reported about 160 TCR beta chains as tied to cytomegalovirus. The finding came from a later analysis; first-cohort TCR clusters tended to co-occur in the 110 or so validation repertoires.

Unmatched junction bases numbered 7, after V lost 4 bases and J lost 3 bases. CDR1 is SGHDT and CDR2 is YYEEEE in the germline V gene. This CDR3 has 15 residues. On this clone itself: Its antigen is still unknown.

Data came from immunoSEQ multiplex PCR; TCRdb stores just in-frame clones and leaves some out. Here the sample spans fewer than 150,000 clones, 88% being singletons. This receptor was obtained from a young man in good health and CMV-seronegative. The sequenced sample was PBMCs. J is TRBJ2-7 and V is TRBV5-6, with 10 bases that match TRBD2. The CDR3 sequence is CASSEGGTSVYEQYF. The CDR3 coding sequence is TGTGCCAGCAGCGAAGGGGGGACTAGCGTCTACGAGCAGTACTTC.